Given below is one T cell receptor beta chain in context. CDR1 is SGHRS, CDR2 YFSETQ, per germline. After removal of 1 base from V and 4 bases from J, the junction contained 11 bases not matched to a gene. The CDR3 is 17 residues long. Method: immunoSEQ multiplex PCR; TCRdb's copy keeps in-frame clones and lacks some. Here the sample spans around 97,000 clones, roughly 92% being singletons. The sample originates from a study of T cell changes during pregnancy in multiple sclerosis. The gene calls are TRBV5-1 and TRBJ1-3; 7 bases match TRBD1. Here the sequenced sample was peripheral blood, taken after pregnancy. The source is a female donor with multiple sclerosis, enrolled in a pregnancy study. CDR3 in DNA: TGCGCCAGCAGCTTGAGAACCGCCTCAGGGGGGGGAAACACCATATATTTT. Residues: CASSLRTASGGGNTIYF.